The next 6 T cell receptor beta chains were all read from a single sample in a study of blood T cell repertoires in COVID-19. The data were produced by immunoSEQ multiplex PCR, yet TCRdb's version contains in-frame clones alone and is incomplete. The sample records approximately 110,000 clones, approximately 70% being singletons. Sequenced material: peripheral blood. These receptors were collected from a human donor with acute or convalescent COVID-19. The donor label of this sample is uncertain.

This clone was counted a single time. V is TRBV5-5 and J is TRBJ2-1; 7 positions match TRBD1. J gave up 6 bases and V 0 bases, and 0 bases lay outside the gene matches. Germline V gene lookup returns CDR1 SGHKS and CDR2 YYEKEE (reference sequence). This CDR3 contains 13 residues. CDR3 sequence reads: CASSLAGGNEQFF. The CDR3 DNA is TGTGCCAGCAGCTTGGCAGGGGGCAATGAGCAGTTCTTC.

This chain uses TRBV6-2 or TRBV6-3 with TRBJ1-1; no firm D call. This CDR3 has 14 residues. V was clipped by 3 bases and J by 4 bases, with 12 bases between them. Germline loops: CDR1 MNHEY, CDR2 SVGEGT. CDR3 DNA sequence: TGTGCCAGCAGTTATAGAGGGCGATCCACTGAAGCTTTCTTT. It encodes CASSYRGRSTEAFF.

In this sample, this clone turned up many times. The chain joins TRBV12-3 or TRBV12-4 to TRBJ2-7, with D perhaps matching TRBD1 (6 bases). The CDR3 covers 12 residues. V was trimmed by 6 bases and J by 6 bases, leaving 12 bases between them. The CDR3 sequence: CASSYQGFEQYF. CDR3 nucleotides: TGTGCCAGCAGCTACCAGGGGTTCGAGCAGTACTTC.

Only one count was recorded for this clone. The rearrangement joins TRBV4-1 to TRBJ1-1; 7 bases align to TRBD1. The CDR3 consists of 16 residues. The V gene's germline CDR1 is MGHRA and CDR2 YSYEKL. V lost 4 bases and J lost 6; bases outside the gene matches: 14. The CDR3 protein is CASSPGGQVRGPEAFF. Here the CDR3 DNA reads TGCGCCAGCAGCCCAGGAGGACAGGTACGTGGCCCTGAAGCTTTCTTT.

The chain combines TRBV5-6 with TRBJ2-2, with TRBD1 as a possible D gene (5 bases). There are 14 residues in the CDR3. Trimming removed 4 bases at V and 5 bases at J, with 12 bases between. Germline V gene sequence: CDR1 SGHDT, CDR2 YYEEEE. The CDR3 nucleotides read TGTGCCAGCAGCGGGGCGTGGGGAACCGGGGAGCTGTTTTTT. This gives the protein CASSGAWGTGELFF.

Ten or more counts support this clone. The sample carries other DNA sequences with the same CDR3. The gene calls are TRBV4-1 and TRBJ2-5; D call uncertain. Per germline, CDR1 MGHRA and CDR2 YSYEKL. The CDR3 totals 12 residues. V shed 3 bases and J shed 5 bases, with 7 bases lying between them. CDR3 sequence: CASSQPRETQYF. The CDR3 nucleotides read TGCGCCAGCAGCCAGCCCCGGGAGACCCAGTACTTC.